This entry lists 21 T cell receptor beta chains sequenced from one sample in a study of graft-versus-host responses after intestinal transplantation. Tissue processing of the graft released intraepithelial and lamina propria lymphocytes from it. Produced via immunoSEQ multiplex PCR; TCRdb's table is partial and in-frame only. The table lists about 20,000 clones, around three quarters of them singletons. Sequences were derived from ileum tissue, sampled 12 days after intestinal transplant. These TCRs come from a human patient who received an intestinal transplant, so some T cells may come from the graft donor.

In this sample, this clone turned up a few times. The chain combines TRBV10-2 with TRBJ2-7; 9 bases fit TRBD2. This CDR3 contains 17 residues. From germline, CDR1 is WSHSY and CDR2 SAAADI. V was pared by 3 bases and J by 4 bases, with 13 bases of the junction left unmatched. The CDR3 DNA reads as TGCGCCAGCAGTGACGGTAGCGGGGGCGCATCTCGATACGAGCAGTACTTC. This gives the protein CASSDGSGGASRYEQYF.

CDR3 in DNA: TGTGCCAGCAGCTCCCAGAATCAGCCCCAGCATTTT. Residues: CASSSQNQPQHF. The chain couples TRBV7-9 to TRBJ1-5; unclear D gene. This CDR3 spans 12 amino acids. Germline-derived CDR1 and CDR2 are SEHNR and FQNEAQ (reference sequence). Deletions cut 4 bases from V and 4 bases from J, with 5 bases between.

The gene calls are TRBV11-2 and TRBJ2-7, with 7 bases fitting TRBD1. V shed 4 bases and J 4 bases; nucleotides not matched to a gene: 10. The CDR3 contains 15 residues. Germline CDR1 reads SGHAT; CDR2 reads FQNNGV. The CDR3 DNA reads TGTGCCAGCAGCTCCGAGGGGGCCTGGGGTTACGAGCAGTACTTC. It translates to CASSSEGAWGYEQYF.

V is TRBV2 and J is TRBJ2-1; 8 nucleotides line up with TRBD2. The germline V gene has CDR1 SNHLY and CDR2 FYNNEI. Trimming took 0 bases from V and 2 from J; bases not matched to a gene: 3. The CDR3 is made up of 16 amino acids. The CDR3: CASSEANGRAYNEQFF. CDR3 bases: TGTGCCAGCAGTGAAGCAAACGGGAGGGCCTACAATGAGCAGTTCTTC.

This chain links TRBV27 with TRBJ2-3; D unclear. V lost 5 bases, J lost 4 bases, and 7 bases lay in between. Germline V gives CDR1 MNHEY, CDR2 SMNVEV (reference sequence). The CDR3 is made up of 12 amino acids. The CDR3 DNA reads TGTGCCAGCAGTCGTGCGTCAGATACGCAGTATTTT. This translates into CASSRASDTQYF.

V gene TRBV28 combines with J gene TRBJ2-7, with D perhaps TRBD2 (5 bases). V lost 4 bases and J 5 bases, leaving 12 bases between the germline ends. From germline, CDR1 is MDHEN and CDR2 SYDVKM. This CDR3 spans 13 amino acids. In DNA form, the CDR3 reads TGTGCCAGCAGTTCCGCGGGTTTTAACGAGCAGTACTTC. Translation gives CASSSAGFNEQYF.

This chain joins TRBV4-2 and TRBJ2-3, with D perhaps TRBD2 (6 bases). V was pared by 5 bases and J by 3 bases, with 15 bases between. This CDR3 contains 15 residues. Germline CDR1 LGHNA, CDR2 YNFKEQ. The CDR3 loop is CASSLAGDLTDTQYF. The CDR3 region has the DNA TGTGCCAGCAGCTTGGCCGGGGACTTAACAGATACGCAGTATTTT.

The genes are TRBV5-5 and TRBJ2-3, with 12 positions matching TRBD2. Trimming took 4 bases from V and 2 from J; bases not matched to a gene: 2. Germline V CDR1 and CDR2: SGHKS, YYEKEE (reference sequence). The CDR3 contains 15 residues. CDR3 in DNA: TGTGCCAGCAGCCTAGCGGGGGGGACCACAGATACGCAGTATTTT. Translation: CASSLAGGTTDTQYF. Looking up the rest from reference TRBV5-5 and TRBJ2-3 gives the full variable domain: DAGVTQSPTHLIKTRGQQVTLRCSPISGHKSVSWYQQVLGQGPQFIFQYYEKEERGRGNFPDRFSARQFPNYSSELNVNALLLGDSALYLCASSLAGGTTDTQYFGPGTRLTVL.

The chain employs TRBV18 and TRBJ2-3; 11 bases line up with TRBD2. Germline trimming cut 3 bases from V and 5 bases from J; bases unmatched to any gene: 7. CDR1 is KGHSH, CDR2 LQKENI, per germline. The CDR3 extends over 16 amino acids. CDR3 in DNA: TGTGCCAGCTCACCCTATAGCGGGAGGGCCGAAGATACGCAGTATTTT. Amino acid sequence: CASSPYSGRAEDTQYF.

This chain uses TRBV5-1 with TRBJ2-7; 9 bases map to TRBD2. The CDR3 length is 17 residues. The junction had 11 bases not matched to a gene; V was cut back by 0 bases and J by 4 bases. Germline-derived CDR1 and CDR2 are SGHRS and YFSETQ. The DNA of the CDR3 is TGCGCCAGCAGCTTGGAAGCCCCGCTAGCGGGGCCTTACGAGCAGTACTTC. Protein product: CASSLEAPLAGPYEQYF.

CDR3 loop: CASSHPPGLAGGPPLGEQYF. In DNA form, the CDR3 reads TGTGCCAGCAGCCACCCCCCGGGACTAGCGGGAGGGCCCCCTTTAGGGGAGCAGTACTTC. The chain uses TRBV28 and TRBJ2-7; 16 nucleotides align to TRBD2. The CDR3 is 20 amino acids. The V gene end was trimmed by 6 bases and the J gene end by 7 bases; junction bases not matched to a gene: 21. CDR1 and CDR2 (germline): MDHEN, SYDVKM. Full variable domain (outside the CDR3, taken from reference TRBV28 and TRBJ2-7): DVKVTQSSRYLVKRTGEKVFLECVQDMDHENMFWYRQDPGLGLRLIYFSYDVKMKEKGDIPEGYSVSREKKERFSLILESASTNQTSMYLCASSHPPGLAGGPPLGEQYFGPGTRLTVT.

This chain links TRBV7-9 with TRBJ2-5, with a weak D call TRBD2 (5 bases). The V and J ends lost 2 bases and 4 bases respectively, with 11 bases between them. CDR3 length: 14 amino acids. Germline V CDR1 and CDR2: SEHNR, FQNEAQ (reference sequence). CDR3 nucleotides: TGTGCCAGCAGCTTACGCCACCGGGGAGAGACCCAGTACTTC. Amino acids: CASSLRHRGETQYF.

The chain links TRBV4-1 to TRBJ1-1; TRBD1 might be the D (5 bases). Germline values: CDR1 MGHRA, CDR2 YSYEKL. Trimming shortened V by 0 bases and J by 5 bases, and 16 bases separated the two germline ends. The CDR3 spans 16 residues. The DNA of the CDR3 is TGCGCCAGCAGCCAAGATCAGGGTTCGGGCGGTACTGAAGCTTTCTTT. It yields the protein CASSQDQGSGGTEAFF.

The rearrangement links TRBV7-9 to TRBJ1-2; 8 bases are shared with TRBD1. Germline lookup yields CDR1 SEHNR and CDR2 FQNEAQ (reference sequence). Trimming cost V 1 base and J 3 bases; bases outside gene matches: 10. The CDR3 length is 17 residues. The CDR3 region has the DNA TGTGCCAGCAGCTTAGGGGGCGGGACAGGTCGGTACTATGGCTACACCTTC. Translating gives CASSLGGGTGRYYGYTF.

The chain is built from TRBV14 and TRBJ2-5; 8 bases agree with TRBD1. V lost 1 base to trimming and J lost 5 bases; unmatched junction nucleotides: 6. The CDR3 is made up of 15 amino acids. Per the germline V gene, CDR1 is SGHDN and CDR2 is FVKESK. The CDR3: CASSQGRGPLETQYF. CDR3 DNA: TGTGCCAGCAGCCAAGGCAGGGGGCCCCTTGAGACCCAGTACTTC.

This clone was recorded once. V gene TRBV4-2 combines with J gene TRBJ1-1; D gene ambiguous. V was clipped by 0 bases and J by 6 bases, with 11 bases between them. The germline gives CDR1 LGHNA, CDR2 YNFKEQ. This CDR3 region has 14 residues. In DNA, the CDR3 is TGTGCCAGCAGCCAAGATGGGGTGAGGGCTGAAGCTTTCTTT. Its protein is CASSQDGVRAEAFF.

CDR3 coding DNA: TGTGCCAGCAGCTTATACCCGGGCTCCTACAATGAGCAGTTCTTC. Encoded protein: CASSLYPGSYNEQFF. V usage is TRBV7-3 and J usage is TRBJ2-1; D unclear. V was pared by 2 bases and J by 0 bases, with 8 bases between. Germline CDR1 reads SGHTA; CDR2 reads FQGTGA. The CDR3 contains 15 residues.

V and J are TRBV29-1 and TRBJ2-3; TRBD2 might be the D (5 bases). This CDR3 is built from 12 residues. Trimming left V 3 bases short and J 1 base short, with 5 bases between. Germline CDR1 SQVTM, CDR2 ANQGSEA. The CDR3 DNA is TGCAGCGTTGACGGGGGCACAGATACGCAGTATTTT. Translating gives CSVDGGTDTQYF.

The V and J genes are TRBV6-1 and TRBJ2-6, with D unclear. Germline CDR1 MNHNS, CDR2 SASEGT. The CDR3 sequence is 14 residues long. Trimming removed 5 bases at V and 2 bases at J, with 7 bases between. The DNA for the CDR3 is TGTGCCAGCAGTCTATACGCTGGGGCCAACGTCCTGACTTTC. It yields the protein CASSLYAGANVLTF.

The gene calls are TRBV5-3 and TRBJ2-1; 7 nucleotides line up with TRBD2. TRBV5-3 is identified as an open reading frame with a role that is uncertain. J was trimmed by 7 bases and V by 4 bases; bases with no gene match: 17. The CDR3 runs to 17 residues. In nucleotides, the CDR3 is TGTGCCAGAAGCCTTACCTGGGGGGGACGGCTTGGGAATGAGCAGTTCTTC. Protein product: CARSLTWGGRLGNEQFF.

V is TRBV18 and J is TRBJ2-1; weak D call: TRBD2 (6 bases). Germline V lookup: CDR1 KGHSH, CDR2 LQKENI. This CDR3 is built from 15 residues. Trimming cost V 2 bases and J 3 bases, with 11 bases left between them. DNA for the CDR3: TGTGCCAGCTCACCAGGAGGGGAATACTACAATGAGCAGTTCTTC. Translating gives CASSPGGEYYNEQFF. The full variable domain, its missing parts supplied by reference TRBV18 and TRBJ2-1, is NAGVMQNPRHLVRRRGQEARLRCSPMKGHSHVYWYRQLPEEGLKFMVYLQKENIIDESGMPKERFSAEFPKEGPSILRIQQVVRGDSAAYFCASSPGGEYYNEQFFGPGTRLTVL.